This entry describes one T cell receptor beta chain. This specimen belongs to a study of blood T cell repertoires in COVID-19. About the study: The United States, Italy and Spain were the sources of the acute and convalescent COVID-19 samples. From T cells, B-cell-depleted T cells, or PBMCs came the material, which was cDNA or gDNA.

Original methodology: Counts of nucleated cells, estimated from reference gene primer amplification, were obtained. Sequencing used immunoSEQ multiplex PCR; TCRdb keeps in-frame clones, though not all of them. The V and J calls and clone size come from that table; D and trimming were worked out from the DNA. The data show about 100,000 clones, with around 85% seen just once and 1.5% to 2% held by the top ten. Germline CDR1 PRHDT, CDR2 FYEKMQ (reference sequence). Trimming at V came to 2 bases and at J to 9 bases, leaving 5 bases not matched to a gene. The CDR3 runs 14 residues. The receptor's source is an older woman with active or convalescent COVID-19. The sample comprised peripheral blood. This chain connects TRBV13 to TRBJ2-1; 9 nucleotides agree with TRBD2. The CDR3 bases are TGTGCCAGCAGCTTACGGGGACTAGCAGGTGAGCAGTTCTTC. Translating it yields CASSLRGLAGEQFF.